The 17 T cell receptor beta chains below were found in one sample sequenced in a study of vaccination effects on CD4 cells after COVID-19. Some clones are missing from TCRdb's copy, which holds only in-frame ones; the method was immunoSEQ multiplex PCR. The sample includes about 27,000 clones, under 90% of them seen just once. The antigens these receptors bind are not known. Within the ViraFEST assay, antigen-specific CD4+ T cells underwent expansion with viral peptide pools prior to sequencing. On day 10 of culture, CD4+ T cells were separated out. Either the mRNA-1273 or the BNT162b2 vaccine was given to participants as two doses. The sequences come from CD4+ T cells from PBMCs cultured with HCoV-NL63 spike peptides, collected after COVID-19 vaccination. All receptors come from a human donor who received a COVID-19 vaccine. Some clones in this sample may be carry-over from other donors' samples.

This sequence joins TRBV5-1 and TRBJ1-2; a possible D gene is TRBD1 (6 bases). V gave up 4 bases and J gave up 4 bases, with 14 bases separating them. The CDR3 is 14 amino acids. CDR1 is SGHRS and CDR2 is YFSETQ in the germline V gene. The CDR3 DNA follows: TGCGCCAGCAGCCAAGACAGGTCCGTCTATGGCTACACCTTC. Translated: CASSQDRSVYGYTF.

The CDR3 is CATSTGSTDTQYF. For the CDR3, the DNA is TGTGCCACAAGTACAGGAAGCACAGATACGCAGTATTTT. V is TRBV24-1 and J is TRBJ2-3, with a weak D call TRBD1 (5 bases). The CDR3 has 13 residues. V was trimmed by 10 bases and J by 0 bases, leaving 10 bases between them. CDR1 is KGHDR and CDR2 is SFDVKD in the germline V gene.

Concerning this clone: A junction end diverges from the germline sequence, so it may reflect a read error. The genes are TRBV7-7 and TRBJ2-2; D ambiguous. CDR3 size: 15 residues. Germline assignment: CDR1 SSHAT and CDR2 FNYEAQ (reference sequence). CDR3 loop: CASSLLPSKTGELFF. DNA for the CDR3: TGTGCCAGCAGCTTATTACCGTCGAAAACCGGGGAGCTGTTTTTT.

The rearrangement joins TRBV6-5 to TRBJ1-2; 7 bases match TRBD1. The CDR3 covers 13 residues. V was clipped by 2 bases and J by 7 bases; unmatched bases: 4. CDR1 is MNHEY and CDR2 is SVGAGI in the germline V gene. CDR3 bases: TGTGCCAGCAGTTACACAGCAGGGGGTGGCTACACCTTC. Translated, it gives CASSYTAGGGYTF.

This sequence joins TRBV6-6 and TRBJ1-5; D remains unclear. Trimming removed 5 bases at V and 4 bases at J, with 6 bases between. The CDR3 runs to 12 residues. Germline loops: CDR1 MNHNY, CDR2 SVGAGI (reference sequence). The DNA of the CDR3 is TGTGCCAGCAGTCGACAAAATCAGCCCCAGCATTTT. Its translation is CASSRQNQPQHF.

The chain combines TRBV5-1 with TRBJ1-1; D unresolved. The CDR3 totals 16 residues. Deletions cut 4 bases from V and 0 bases from J, with 16 bases between. Per the germline V gene, CDR1 is SGHRS and CDR2 is YFSETQ. Here the CDR3 DNA reads TGCGCCAGCAGCCCTCAGAGGAGGGAAATGAACACTGAAGCTTTCTTT. It codes for CASSPQRREMNTEAFF.

This sequence joins TRBV7-9 and TRBJ1-2; possibly TRBD1 for D (5 bases). CDR1 is SEHNR and CDR2 is FQNEAQ in the germline V gene (reference sequence). The CDR3 totals 16 residues. Trimming removed 5 bases at V and 0 bases at J, with 16 bases between. CDR3 coding DNA: TGTGCCAGCAGCCATTTGGGGGGAAGAGCTAACTATGGCTACACCTTC. Translated, it gives CASSHLGGRANYGYTF.

The chain links TRBV2 to TRBJ1-2; perhaps TRBD1 as D (6 bases). Looked up from germline, CDR1 is SNHLY and CDR2 is FYNNEI. Trimming removed 3 bases at V and 2 bases at J, with 22 bases between. This CDR3 is built from 18 residues. CDR3 DNA: TGTGCCAGCAGTGAGGCCTCCCCTGGGGGCCTTATAAACTATGGCTACACCTTC. As protein: CASSEASPGGLINYGYTF.

The chain has TRBV28 and TRBJ1-3; D remains unclear. The V and J ends lost 8 bases and 0 bases respectively, with 14 bases between them. Germline loops: CDR1 MDHEN, CDR2 SYDVKM. The CDR3 contains 15 residues. The CDR3 sequence is CASRAVLYSGNTIYF. CDR3 sequence (DNA): TGTGCCAGCCGGGCGGTCCTTTACTCTGGAAACACCATATATTTT.

The chain employs TRBV7-2 and TRBJ1-4, with 8 bases fitting TRBD1. The CDR3 has 14 residues. The germline gives CDR1 SGHTA, CDR2 FQGNSA. V gave up 4 bases and J gave up 8 bases; unmatched junction bases: 6. The CDR3, as DNA: TGTGCCAGCAGCTCCAGGACAGGGTTAGAAAAACTGTTTTTT. Translated: CASSSRTGLEKLFF.

The V and J genes are TRBV19 and TRBJ1-3; D call uncertain. The CDR3 length is 15 residues. Trimming left V 6 bases short and J 0 bases short, with 12 bases between. Per germline, CDR1 LNHDA and CDR2 SQIVND (reference sequence). CDR3 DNA sequence: TGTGCCAGTAGATTTGCAGGCGCCTCTGGAAACACCATATATTTT. This gives the protein CASRFAGASGNTIYF.

V gene TRBV5-1 combines with J gene TRBJ2-6, with 8 bases that match TRBD1. CDR3 length: 17 residues. The germline gives CDR1 SGHRS, CDR2 YFSETQ. The V segment lost 5 bases and the J segment 4 bases; nucleotides outside the gene matches: 11. The CDR3 reads CASSWGTGLTGANVLTF. CDR3 nucleotide sequence: TGCGCCAGCAGTTGGGGGACAGGTCTAACCGGGGCCAACGTCCTGACTTTC.

This clone was found a few times. The rearrangement links TRBV5-4 to TRBJ2-5; 10 positions agree with TRBD2. Per the germline V gene, CDR1 is SGHNT and CDR2 is YYREEE (reference sequence). There are 16 residues in the CDR3. V was clipped by 0 bases and J by 3 bases; unmatched bases: 5. The CDR3 nucleotides read TGTGCCAGCAGCTTGGATCCTGGACTAGCGGAAGAGACCCAGTACTTC. The encoded protein is CASSLDPGLAEETQYF.

V gene TRBV6-5 combines with J gene TRBJ2-5; tentatively, D is TRBD1 (6 bases). V was clipped by 4 bases and J by 3 bases, with 15 bases between them. The CDR3 covers 15 residues. CDR1 is MNHEY, CDR2 SVGAGI, per germline. The CDR3 DNA sequence: TGTGCCAGCAGTTCTGTAGGAACAGGGAAAGAGACCCAGTACTTC. Residues: CASSSVGTGKETQYF.

The V gene is TRBV6-2 or TRBV6-3, the J gene TRBJ1-2; D is unclear. Germline V lookup: CDR1 MNHEY, CDR2 SVGEGT. The CDR3 spans 14 residues. Trimming pared 3 bases from V and 4 bases from J, leaving 12 bases between. The CDR3, as DNA: TGTGCCAGCAGTTATCTGGCAGGAATCTATGGCTACACCTTC. It encodes CASSYLAGIYGYTF.

The V and J genes are TRBV6-5 and TRBJ1-2, with 10 bases identical to TRBD1. Germline V gene sequence: CDR1 MNHEY, CDR2 SVGAGI. The CDR3 loop spans 15 amino acids. The trim removed 5 bases at V and 8 bases at J, leaving 11 bases unmatched. CDR3 DNA: TGTGCCAGCAGTCCGTCGACAGGGGGCGCGAGGGGCTACACCTTC. This encodes CASSPSTGGARGYTF.

V gene TRBV3-1 (or the pseudogene TRBV3-2) combines with J gene TRBJ1-2; the D gene is possibly TRBD1 (5 bases). The germline CDR1 and CDR2 sequences are LGHDT and YNNKEL (reference sequence). The CDR3 runs 12 residues. Trimming shortened V by 0 bases and J by 7 bases, and 6 bases separated the two germline ends. The CDR3 bases are TGTGCCAGCAGCCAAGAGGGGGGTGGCTACACCTTC. Its protein product is CASSQEGGGYTF.